This T cell receptor (beta chain) derives from a study of T cells after posttransplantation cyclophosphamide. The study, taken as a whole, reports: Donor-recipient repertoire similarity was low at 1-2 months, rising over year one. After PTCy, TRB diversity resembled that of CNI/methotrexate controls. Blood and skin or GI T cell repertoires showed limited TRB overlap.

Sequencing was performed with immunoSEQ multiplex PCR; in TCRdb, only in-frame clones are kept and a portion is missing. The sample yields about 5,000 clones, approximately 80% seen once. Remarks on this clone: What it recognizes is unknown.

Germline CDR1 and CDR2: SGHAT and FQNNGV. The CDR3 consists of 13 residues. The V end lost 0 bases, the J end lost 8 bases, and 7 bases lay between the germline ends. Cyclophosphamide on days +3 and +4 followed busulfan-fludarabine conditioning and a marrow graft. The chain carries TRBV11-2 and TRBJ1-4; D unclear. The TCR was taken from a male patient aged 50 to 59 who received an allogeneic stem cell transplant from an unrelated donor, was CMV-positive, and had acute GVHD only. Part of the T cell pool may stem from the graft donor. Sample: PBMCs, taken 86 days after allogeneic stem cell transplant with posttransplant cyclophosphamide. The CDR3 nucleotides are TGTGCCAGCAGCTTAGAGAGAACCGAAAAACTGTTTTTT. Translation gives CASSLERTEKLFF.